This is a list of T cell receptor beta chains from one sample in a study of cytomegalovirus exposure and HLA in healthy donors. Measured with immunoSEQ multiplex PCR; TCRdb has only the in-frame clones, and not every one. The sample records 100,000 to 150,000 clones, about 80% being singletons. The material sequenced was PBMCs. These receptors were obtained from a man aged 35-49 years in good health and CMV-seronegative. Both conserved end residues are part of each CDR3. The D gene is left open where the match is weak. Clone sizes are given selectively: once, few, many, or a class where the clone is expanded.

NA	TRBV9	17	NA	TRBJ1-4	CASSVAQGRSGGEKLFF	TGTGCCAGCAGCGTAGCTCAGGGGAGGAGCGGGGGTGAGAAACTGTTTTTT
NA	TRBV7-3	13	NA	TRBJ1-1	CASSAAGAAEAFF	TGTGCCAGCAGCGCCGCGGGGGCCGCTGAAGCTTTCTTT
NA	TRBV11-2	16	NA	TRBJ1-1	CASSSNMWTMNTEAFF	TGTGCCAGCAGCTCAAATATGTGGACAATGAACACTGAAGCTTTCTTT
NA	TRBV30	14	NA	TRBJ1-4	CAWQGPATNEKLFF	TGTGCCTGGCAGGGGCCTGCAACTAATGAAAAACTGTTTTTT
NA	TRBV19	11	NA	TRBJ2-3	CASSIRDTQYF	TGTGCCAGTAGTATCCGGGATACGCAGTATTTT
NA	TRBV6-1	15	NA	TRBJ1-1	CASSDTHKGNTEAFF	TGTGCCAGCTCGGACACTCACAAGGGGAACACTGAAGCTTTCTTT
NA	TRBV5-4	15	NA	TRBJ2-1	CASSLTGATYNEQFF	TGTGCCAGCAGCTTGACAGGAGCCACCTACAATGAGCAGTTCTTC
NA	TRBV5-1	15	NA	TRBJ2-6	CASSFGSSGANVLTF	TGCGCCAGCAGCTTCGGGAGCTCTGGGGCCAACGTCCTGACTTTC
TRBD1	TRBV19	16	NA	TRBJ1-5	CASSIVTGTGRQPQHF	TGTGCCAGTAGTATAGTCACCGGGACAGGGCGTCAGCCCCAGCATTTT
TRBD2	TRBV28	13	NA	TRBJ2-7	CATWGGSSYEQYF	TGTGCCACCTGGGGGGGGAGCTCCTACGAGCAGTACTTC
NA	TRBV7-8	16	NA	TRBJ2-2	CASSRGRAGASGELFF	TGTGCCAGCAGCCGAGGGCGGGCAGGGGCTTCCGGGGAGCTGTTTTTT
NA	TRBV27	13	once	TRBJ2-5	CASRGTNRETQYF	TGTGCCAGCAGGGGGACAAACCGAGAGACCCAGTACTTC
NA	TRBV10-2	13	NA	TRBJ2-1	CASSLASYNEQFF	TGCGCCAGCAGTCTAGCGAGCTACAATGAGCAGTTCTTC
TRBD1	TRBV5-8	17	NA	TRBJ1-6	CASSQTGGGSYNSPLHF	TGTGCCAGCAGCCAGACAGGGGGCGGCTCCTATAATTCACCCCTCCACTTT
TRBD2	TRBV2	15	NA	TRBJ2-5	CASSEAGGYQETQYF	TGTGCCAGCAGTGAGGCGGGGGGGTACCAAGAGACCCAGTACTTC
TRBD2	TRBV5-1	18	NA	TRBJ2-1	CASSGSLAGVSSYNEQFF	TGCGCCAGCAGCGGGAGCCTAGCGGGAGTGAGCTCCTACAATGAGCAGTTCTTC